The clone carrying this T cell receptor beta chain has a handful of counts. The target antigen is unknown. The data derive from a study of post-analysis software for immune sequencing data. Whole-study results and caveats: Among multiple sclerosis patients, normalized Chao1 diversity was significantly below that of controls.

cDNA libraries of TCR beta carried unique molecular identifiers. TCRdb re-called the PCR reads through MiXCR, storing one row per CDR3 protein. This table has hundreds of thousands of distinct CDR3 sequences, 53% appearing once. The clonotype was recovered from a girl aged 5-17 years with multiple sclerosis. The sequenced sample was blood.

CDR3 DNA: TGCAGTGCTACTACAGGGGTAGAAAAACTGTTTTTT. Translation gives CSATTGVEKLFF. The chain uses TRBV20-1 and TRBJ1-4; TRBD1 matches 7 bases. Germline assignment: CDR1 DFQATT and CDR2 SNEGSKA (reference sequence). Trimming at V came to 4 bases and at J to 8 bases, leaving 4 bases not matched to a gene. The CDR3 contains 12 residues.